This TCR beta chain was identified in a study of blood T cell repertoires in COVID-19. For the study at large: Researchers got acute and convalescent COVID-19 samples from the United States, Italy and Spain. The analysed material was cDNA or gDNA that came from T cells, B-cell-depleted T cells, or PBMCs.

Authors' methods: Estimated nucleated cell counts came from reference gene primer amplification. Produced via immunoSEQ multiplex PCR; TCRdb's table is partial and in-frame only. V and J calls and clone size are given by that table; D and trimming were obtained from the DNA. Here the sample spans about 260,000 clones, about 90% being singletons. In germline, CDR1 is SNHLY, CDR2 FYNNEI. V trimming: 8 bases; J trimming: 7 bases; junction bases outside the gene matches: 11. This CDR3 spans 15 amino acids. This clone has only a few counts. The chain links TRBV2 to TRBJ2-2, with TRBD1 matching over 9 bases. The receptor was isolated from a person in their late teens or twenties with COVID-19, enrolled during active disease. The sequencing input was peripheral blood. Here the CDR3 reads CASLARTGAYGELFF. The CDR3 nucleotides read TGTGCCAGCCTCGCTCGGACAGGGGCTTACGGGGAGCTGTTTTTT.